The rows below give T cell receptor beta chains drawn from one sample of a study of blood T cells in healthy people across ages. One entry per CDR3 protein results from TCRdb running MiXCR on the 5' RACE reads. Among 1.2 million to 1.5 million distinct CDR3 sequences, 59% were seen once, and the ten largest hold 5% to 7%. The source material was blood. All receptors derive from a man aged 18 to 30 in good health. CDR3s include the opening cysteine and the closing phenylalanine or tryptophan. The D gene is left open where the match is weak. Size tells how often a clone was seen (once, few, many) or the class of an expanded clone, and some rows leave it out.

D gene: -; clone size: -; J gene: TRBJ1-2; V gene: TRBV6-5; CDR3 protein: CASSYGGLLGGYTF; CDR3 DNA: TGTGCCAGCAGTTACGGGGGACTCCTGGGTGGCTACACCTTC
D gene: -; clone size: -; J gene: TRBJ2-7; V gene: TRBV5-1; CDR3 protein: CASSVEGRGEQYF; CDR3 DNA: TGCGCCAGCAGCGTGGAGGGAAGAGGCGAGCAGTACTTC
D gene: -; clone size: -; J gene: TRBJ2-1; V gene: TRBV2; CDR3 protein: CASSVYANEQFF; CDR3 DNA: TGTGCCAGCAGTGTGTACGCAAATGAGCAGTTCTTC
D gene: TRBD1; clone size: few; J gene: TRBJ2-7; V gene: TRBV7-2; CDR3 protein: CASSLRRTGSGEQYF; CDR3 DNA: TGTGCCAGCAGCTTAAGAAGGACAGGTTCGGGGGAGCAGTACTTC
D gene: -; clone size: once; J gene: TRBJ2-7; V gene: TRBV6-1; CDR3 protein: CASQPGPSSYEQYF; CDR3 DNA: TGTGCCTCCCAACCAGGCCCTAGCTCCTACGAGCAGTACTTC
D gene: -; clone size: -; J gene: TRBJ1-1; V gene: TRBV2; CDR3 protein: CARHKESNTEAFF; CDR3 DNA: TGTGCCAGGCACAAGGAGAGCAACACTGAAGCTTTCTTT
D gene: TRBD2; clone size: few; J gene: TRBJ2-3; V gene: TRBV5-1; CDR3 protein: CASSPGTSTQYF; CDR3 DNA: TGCGCCAGCAGCCCAGGGACTAGTACGCAGTATTTT
D gene: TRBD2; clone size: once; J gene: TRBJ2-5; V gene: TRBV20-1; CDR3 protein: CSARDRELAPTTNRRETQYF; CDR3 DNA: TGCAGTGCTAGAGATAGAGAACTAGCGCCCACCACAAATAGGCGGGAGACCCAGTACTTC
D gene: -; clone size: few; J gene: TRBJ2-1; V gene: TRBV3-1; CDR3 protein: CASSQSGGAVGEQFF; CDR3 DNA: TGTGCCAGCAGCCAAAGTGGGGGGGCAGTCGGTGAGCAGTTCTTC
D gene: TRBD1; clone size: -; J gene: TRBJ2-7; V gene: TRBV12-3/TRBV12-4; CDR3 protein: CAGSRATGRSYEQYF; CDR3 DNA: TGTGCCGGCAGCCGTGCGACAGGGCGCTCCTACGAGCAGTACTTC
D gene: TRBD1; clone size: -; J gene: TRBJ1-1; V gene: TRBV7-8; CDR3 protein: CASSPGQGAEAFF; CDR3 DNA: TGTGCCAGCAGCCCCGGACAGGGGGCTGAAGCTTTCTTT
D gene: -; clone size: -; J gene: TRBJ2-3; V gene: TRBV4-3; CDR3 protein: CASSQSRALAEDTQYF; CDR3 DNA: TGCGCCAGCAGCCAATCCCGGGCACTCGCCGAAGATACGCAGTATTTT
D gene: -; clone size: -; J gene: TRBJ2-5; V gene: TRBV7-2; CDR3 protein: CASSLAYLAQLPQYF; CDR3 DNA: TGTGCCAGCAGCTTAGCATATTTGGCACAGCTCCCTCAGTACTTC
D gene: TRBD1; clone size: -; J gene: TRBJ1-4; V gene: TRBV20-1; CDR3 protein: CSARGSDRGGPRDEKLFF; CDR3 DNA: TGCAGTGCTAGAGGATCGGACAGGGGGGGGCCTAGGGATGAAAAACTGTTTTTT
D gene: -; clone size: -; J gene: TRBJ2-7; V gene: TRBV20-1; CDR3 protein: CSARERRVPYNEQYF; CDR3 DNA: TGCAGTGCTAGAGAAAGGAGGGTTCCCTACAATGAGCAGTACTTC
D gene: TRBD1; clone size: -; J gene: TRBJ1-2; V gene: TRBV28; CDR3 protein: CASSLRQGWTLNYGYTF; CDR3 DNA: TGTGCCAGCAGTCTCCGACAGGGGTGGACCCTTAACTATGGCTACACCTTC
D gene: -; clone size: few; J gene: TRBJ2-7; V gene: TRBV12-3/TRBV12-4; CDR3 protein: CASRWGVVGASYEQYF; CDR3 DNA: TGTGCCAGCAGATGGGGGGTTGTGGGAGCATCCTACGAGCAGTACTTC
D gene: -; clone size: -; J gene: TRBJ2-7; V gene: TRBV12-3/TRBV12-4; CDR3 protein: CASSLLDLEQYF; CDR3 DNA: TGTGCCAGCAGTTTGTTGGACCTCGAGCAGTACTTC
D gene: -; clone size: few; J gene: TRBJ2-5; V gene: TRBV25-1; CDR3 protein: CASSIPSTGGGETQYF; CDR3 DNA: TGTGCCAGCAGTATCCCGTCGACAGGTGGAGGAGAGACCCAGTACTTC
D gene: -; clone size: few; J gene: TRBJ1-2; V gene: TRBV12-3/TRBV12-4; CDR3 protein: CASSLSRADGYTF; CDR3 DNA: TGTGCCAGCAGCCTGAGCAGGGCGGATGGCTACACCTTC
D gene: TRBD1; clone size: -; J gene: TRBJ2-6; V gene: TRBV25-1; CDR3 protein: CASSGAGGSGANVLTF; CDR3 DNA: TGTGCCAGCAGTGGAGCAGGGGGTTCCGGGGCCAACGTCCTGACTTTC
D gene: -; clone size: -; J gene: TRBJ2-5; V gene: TRBV5-4; CDR3 protein: CASSTAPGTYQETQYF; CDR3 DNA: TGTGCCAGCAGCACCGCTCCGGGTACTTACCAAGAGACCCAGTACTTC
D gene: -; clone size: -; J gene: TRBJ2-3; V gene: TRBV28; CDR3 protein: CASSLEMDTQYF; CDR3 DNA: TGTGCCAGCAGTTTGGAGATGGATACGCAGTATTTT
D gene: -; clone size: -; J gene: TRBJ1-2; V gene: TRBV14; CDR3 protein: CASSPQLVGVDGYTF; CDR3 DNA: TGTGCCAGCAGCCCACAACTGGTAGGGGTGGATGGCTACACCTTC
D gene: TRBD1; clone size: -; J gene: TRBJ2-7; V gene: TRBV25-1; CDR3 protein: CASSEGPTRNRGLFYEQYF; CDR3 DNA: TGTGCCAGCAGTGAAGGTCCGACGAGGAACAGGGGCCTTTTCTACGAGCAGTACTTC
D gene: -; clone size: -; J gene: TRBJ1-2; V gene: TRBV3-1; CDR3 protein: CASSQITTNYGYTF; CDR3 DNA: TGTGCCAGCAGCCAAATTACAACTAACTATGGCTACACCTTC
D gene: -; clone size: -; J gene: TRBJ1-4; V gene: TRBV27; CDR3 protein: CASSVRNYEKLFF; CDR3 DNA: TGTGCCAGCAGTGTCCGGAACTATGAAAAACTGTTTTTT
D gene: -; clone size: -; J gene: TRBJ1-2; V gene: TRBV4-1; CDR3 protein: CASSPLAGSGYTF; CDR3 DNA: TGCGCCAGCAGCCCCTTAGCAGGGAGTGGCTACACCTTC
D gene: -; clone size: -; J gene: TRBJ1-2; V gene: TRBV20-1; CDR3 protein: CSASWAGNYGYTF; CDR3 DNA: TGCAGTGCTAGCTGGGCAGGGAACTATGGCTACACCTTC
D gene: -; clone size: few; J gene: TRBJ1-2; V gene: TRBV7-9; CDR3 protein: CASAPTAAYYGYTF; CDR3 DNA: TGTGCCAGCGCCCCGACCGCCGCGTACTATGGCTACACCTTC
D gene: TRBD2; clone size: once; J gene: TRBJ2-1; V gene: TRBV27; CDR3 protein: CASSFGGPGGPLNEQFF; CDR3 DNA: TGTGCCAGCAGTTTTGGGGGCCCGGGGGGGCCTTTGAATGAGCAGTTCTTC
D gene: -; clone size: -; J gene: TRBJ1-2; V gene: TRBV30; CDR3 protein: CAWSPRANYGYTF; CDR3 DNA: TGTGCCTGGAGTCCCAGGGCTAACTATGGCTACACCTTC
D gene: -; clone size: -; J gene: TRBJ2-1; V gene: TRBV19; CDR3 protein: CASSMGGGNEQFF; CDR3 DNA: TGTGCCAGTAGTATGGGGGGCGGCAATGAGCAGTTCTTC
D gene: TRBD2; clone size: -; J gene: TRBJ2-2; V gene: TRBV6-1; CDR3 protein: CASSGSSGGAVGELFF; CDR3 DNA: TGTGCCAGCAGTGGCTCTAGCGGGGGGGCGGTCGGGGAGCTGTTTTTT
D gene: -; clone size: -; J gene: TRBJ2-1; V gene: TRBV4-2; CDR3 protein: CASSPRETSYNEQFF; CDR3 DNA: TGTGCCAGCAGCCCCCGGGAGACCTCCTACAATGAGCAGTTCTTC
D gene: -; clone size: -; J gene: TRBJ2-1; V gene: TRBV7-9; CDR3 protein: CASSLWGSANEQFF; CDR3 DNA: TGTGCCAGCAGCTTATGGGGTTCGGCCAATGAGCAGTTCTTC
D gene: -; clone size: -; J gene: TRBJ1-1; V gene: TRBV12-3/TRBV12-4; CDR3 protein: CASNLLGVGTEAFF; CDR3 DNA: TGTGCCAGCAACCTACTAGGGGTCGGTACTGAAGCTTTCTTT
D gene: TRBD1; clone size: -; J gene: TRBJ2-1; V gene: TRBV4-1; CDR3 protein: CASRPTGNNEQFF; CDR3 DNA: TGCGCCAGCAGACCGACAGGGAACAATGAGCAGTTCTTC
D gene: -; clone size: -; J gene: TRBJ2-3; V gene: TRBV6-4; CDR3 protein: CASSDSIGTTQYF; CDR3 DNA: TGTGCCAGCAGTGACTCGATTGGGACTACGCAGTATTTT
D gene: -; clone size: -; J gene: TRBJ2-7; V gene: TRBV7-9; CDR3 protein: CASSPYAGAISNEQYF; CDR3 DNA: TGTGCCAGCAGCCCATACGCGGGGGCGATATCGAACGAGCAGTACTTC
D gene: -; clone size: -; J gene: TRBJ2-5; V gene: TRBV2; CDR3 protein: CASSSSGGTQYF; CDR3 DNA: TGTGCCAGCAGTAGTAGTGGGGGGACCCAGTACTTC
D gene: -; clone size: -; J gene: TRBJ1-4; V gene: TRBV5-1; CDR3 protein: CASSLTSNGEKLFF; CDR3 DNA: TGCGCCAGCAGCTTGACCTCTAATGGGGAAAAACTGTTTTTT
D gene: -; clone size: -; J gene: TRBJ2-7; V gene: TRBV12-3/TRBV12-4; CDR3 protein: CASSTLGFSRGEQYF; CDR3 DNA: TGTGCCAGCAGTACCTTGGGATTTTCGAGGGGCGAGCAGTACTTC
D gene: TRBD2; clone size: few; J gene: TRBJ2-1; V gene: TRBV5-1; CDR3 protein: CASSLELAGEAFDEQFF; CDR3 DNA: TGCGCCAGCAGCTTGGAGCTAGCGGGAGAGGCCTTTGATGAGCAGTTCTTC
D gene: TRBD1; clone size: -; J gene: TRBJ1-6; V gene: TRBV7-8; CDR3 protein: CASSPPTTGRNSPLHF; CDR3 DNA: TGTGCCAGCAGCCCCCCTACGACAGGGAGAAATTCACCCCTCCACTTT
D gene: -; clone size: many; J gene: TRBJ1-4; V gene: TRBV6-6; CDR3 protein: CASSYSGEKLFF; CDR3 DNA: TGTGCCAGCAGTTACTCGGGGGAAAAACTGTTTTTT
D gene: TRBD1; clone size: -; J gene: TRBJ1-2; V gene: TRBV7-9; CDR3 protein: CASGRTGGAKNYGYTF; CDR3 DNA: TGTGCCAGCGGCAGGACAGGGGGCGCAAAGAACTATGGCTACACCTTC
D gene: -; clone size: -; J gene: TRBJ2-1; V gene: TRBV11-2; CDR3 protein: CASSVSGVNEQFF; CDR3 DNA: TGTGCCAGCAGCGTTTCCGGGGTCAATGAGCAGTTCTTC